The clone carrying this TCR beta chain is labeled medium-sized based on frequency. The source of the sample is a study of T cell clusters in autoimmune cytopenias. One tube held mixed TRB-A and TRB-B primer pools for touch-down PCR. TCRdb derives one entry per CDR3 protein from the multiplex PCR reads, leaving out DNA. The sample shows approximately 7,000 distinct CDR3 sequences, and around 3.2% sits with its ten largest clones. The germline V gene encodes CDR1 LNHDA and CDR2 SQIVND (reference sequence). CDR3 length: 15 residues. Roughly 38,000 genome equivalents of blood DNA were amplified for TRB. The receptor's source is a human donor with an autoimmune cytopenia or autoimmune hepatitis (not recorded which). Sequencing was performed on peripheral blood. The V call is TRBV19, the J call TRBJ2-7; TCRdb picks TRBD1, but there is no DNA to check that call. The chain's CDR3 is CASSPLDRGPHEQYF.